Below, one TCR beta chain is given with its context. Its antigen is as yet unknown. MiXCR was run by TCRdb on the 5' RACE reads, yielding one entry per CDR3 protein. The sample has about 360,000 distinct CDR3 sequences, around an eighth seen once. The entry originates in a study of T-cell memory formation after mild COVID-19. V was pared by 0 bases and J by 2 bases, with 12 bases between. Looked up from germline, CDR1 is MNHEY and CDR2 is SMNVEV (reference sequence). CDR3 length equals 16 residues. Broader study findings: Pre-infection memory held some responding clones, suggesting pre-existing cross-reactive T cells responded. Day 15 to 85 contracting clones showed balanced CD4/CD8; day 15 to 37 expanders favored CD4+.

This sequence originates from a man between 18 and 29 years old who had mild COVID-19 (a few samples of this study predate the infection). Cell type and time point are not known. The chain uses TRBV27 and TRBJ2-3; D gene unclear. Sequenced material: PBMCs or a T cell subset sorted from them (not recorded which). CDR3 sequence (DNA): TGTGCCAGCAGTTTATCGATTCCCGGTTTCACAGATACGCAGTATTTT. Translation gives CASSLSIPGFTDTQYF.